The clone carrying this TCR beta chain was seen ten or more times. Its antigen is as yet unknown. Trimming removed 2 bases from V and 12 bases from J; junction bases left unmatched: 10. There are 15 residues in the CDR3. Germline loops: CDR1 WSHSY, CDR2 SAAADI. One entry per CDR3 protein results from TCRdb running MiXCR on the 5' RACE reads. The table lists hundreds of thousands of distinct CDR3 sequences, approximately 13% of them singletons, with around an eighth in the top ten. This sample is part of a study of T cells after yellow fever vaccination. General study findings and limits: Subsequent to the booster, the majority of primary-vaccination clones reappeared (less than 97% CD4, approximately 85% CD8). Of the clonotypes, a small share occurred in both CD4 and CD8 compartments. A faster peak, day 5 versus 15, was reached by the weaker secondary response.

The clonotype was recovered from a man aged 25 to 40 who received the YFV17D yellow fever vaccine. Material: PBMCs, obtained on the day of the yellow fever booster vaccination. The gene calls are TRBV10-2 and TRBJ2-1; 10 bases line up with TRBD1. CDR3 loop: CASSERRDRGSSQFF. CDR3 DNA sequence: TGCGCCAGCAGTGAGCGGAGGGACAGGGGCTCTTCGCAGTTCTTC.